What follows is one TCR beta chain and its context. Its specificity is unknown. Reverse transcription of all isolated RNA meant that expressed TCRB transcripts were sequenced. Clones were sequenced by immunoSEQ multiplex PCR, and TCRdb holds only the in-frame ones, with some missing. This sample carries a few hundred thousand clones, approximately 10% of them seen once, and the ten largest clones take around 0.017%. This record comes from a study of beta chain features in type 1 diabetes. Across the whole study: There were some 98 million sorted cells examined across all samples.

Study-wide points: The study found fewer insertions and more deletions at VDJ junctions in type 1 diabetes patients. In every one of the four CD4+ subsets, TCRB CDR3s were moderately but significantly shorter in Type 1 diabetes patients.

This CDR3 contains 13 residues. Germline CDR1 and CDR2: SQVTM and ANQGSEA. Cell sorting via CD45RO/CCR7/CD25/CD127/CD95/CD27 was performed to obtain CD4+ naive, central memory, regulatory and stem cell-like memory cells. The chain uses TRBV29-1 and TRBJ2-5; TRBD1 is a possible D gene (5 bases). TRBJ2-7 explains the end of the DNA better; the J call may be wrong. Sequencing was done on a sample of naive CD4+ T cells from blood. This sequence originates from a man younger than 45 with type 1 diabetes. In DNA, the CDR3 is TGCAGCGTTGCCGTGGGGCTAAGGTACGAGCAGTACTTC. Residues: CSVAVGLRYEQYF.